Included here is one TCR beta chain sequence, with context. This clone came up once. The target of this receptor is not known. No qualities accompany the bases; no much larger clone lies one base away. Genomic DNA was isolated from the sorted cells so that the TCRbeta CDR3 region could be sequenced. The immunoSEQ Assay was used for sequencing of TCRbeta CDR3 regions. This immuneACCESS table, as held by TCRdb, lists in-frame sequences with V and J called but not all clones. Of the missing ones, under half trace to an unresolved V gene in checked studies; the others have no known cause. Recorded for this sample are around 69,000 clones; almost 90% of them occurred a single time. The ten largest clones add up to 2.5% to 3% of the sample. This sample stems from a study of OX40 agonist ivuxolimab in advanced cancers. About the study as a whole: Ivuxolimab was an agonistic, fully human IgG2 monoclonal antibody directed against OX40 (CD134), a costimulatory receptor. Intravenous ivuxolimab was administered to patients every 2 weeks at six dose levels: 0.01, 0.1, 0.3, 1.5, 3 and 10 mg/kg. Of the approximately 50 dose-escalation patients, hepatocellular carcinoma was present in about 20, melanoma in approximately 15, renal cell carcinoma in 9 and head and neck cancer in 9. In the dose-escalation cohort, 75% to 90% of patients were male, and the mean age was 60 years with a range of about 20 to 90. Prior anti-PD-1, anti-PD-L1 or anti-CTLA-4 therapy was permitted, and approximately 40% of dose-escalation patients had received checkpoint inhibitors. Three dose-escalation patients achieved partial responses, one with hepatocellular carcinoma and two with cutaneous melanoma. Peripheral TCRbeta sequencing aimed to test whether ivuxolimab altered TCR sequence diversity and caused clonal T-cell expansion. The paper covers the monotherapy dose-escalation part of the phase I ivuxolimab trial, which included N ≈ 54 patients.

Study-level results and caveats: The antigen specificity of the clonally expanded peripheral T cells was not determined. Clonal expansion of both CD4+ and CD8+ blood T cells was observed from baseline to week 6 at doses 0.1 to 3.0 mg/kg. Low levels of normalized T-cell clonal expansion were also shown by some nonresponding patients. On average, CD8+ T cells showed more expanded clones than CD4+ T cells after ivuxolimab. In the 0.1-3.0 mg/kg groups, partial responders were among the patients with the lowest normalized peripheral clonal expansion, particularly in CD8+ T cells.

The trial excluded patients who had a history of autoimmune disease or were on systemic immunosuppression. Peripheral blood for TCR sequencing was collected from all dose cohorts at baseline, on cycle 4 day 1, and on cycle 7 day 1. Samples came from an open-label, multicenter, first-in-human phase I dose-escalation trial of ivuxolimab. The trial enrolled adults with locally advanced or metastatic head and neck squamous cell, hepatocellular, melanoma or renal cell carcinoma. CD4+ and CD8+ T cells were sorted separately from peripheral blood before TCR sequencing. The clonotype comes from an adult with an advanced solid tumor such as melanoma, head and neck, liver or kidney cancer. The sequencing here drew on CD4+ or CD8+ T cells sorted from blood, taken in a trial of the OX40 agonist ivuxolimab.

The CDR3 is CASRLDRVGVIQYF. The DNA reads as follows: TGTGCCAGCCGTTTGGACAGGGTAGGCGTCATTCAGTACTTC. The sequence joins TRBV19 to TRBJ2-4; 8 bases in between match TRBD1. Measured from the cysteine to the phenylalanine, the CDR3 is 14 residues long. Just the 42-base CDR3 DNA is kept, in frame starting at base 1. CDR1 and CDR2, looked up from the germline V gene (reference sequence), are LNHDA and SQIVND. Ends trimmed: V by 9 bases, J by 9 bases; bases unmatched to a gene: 13.